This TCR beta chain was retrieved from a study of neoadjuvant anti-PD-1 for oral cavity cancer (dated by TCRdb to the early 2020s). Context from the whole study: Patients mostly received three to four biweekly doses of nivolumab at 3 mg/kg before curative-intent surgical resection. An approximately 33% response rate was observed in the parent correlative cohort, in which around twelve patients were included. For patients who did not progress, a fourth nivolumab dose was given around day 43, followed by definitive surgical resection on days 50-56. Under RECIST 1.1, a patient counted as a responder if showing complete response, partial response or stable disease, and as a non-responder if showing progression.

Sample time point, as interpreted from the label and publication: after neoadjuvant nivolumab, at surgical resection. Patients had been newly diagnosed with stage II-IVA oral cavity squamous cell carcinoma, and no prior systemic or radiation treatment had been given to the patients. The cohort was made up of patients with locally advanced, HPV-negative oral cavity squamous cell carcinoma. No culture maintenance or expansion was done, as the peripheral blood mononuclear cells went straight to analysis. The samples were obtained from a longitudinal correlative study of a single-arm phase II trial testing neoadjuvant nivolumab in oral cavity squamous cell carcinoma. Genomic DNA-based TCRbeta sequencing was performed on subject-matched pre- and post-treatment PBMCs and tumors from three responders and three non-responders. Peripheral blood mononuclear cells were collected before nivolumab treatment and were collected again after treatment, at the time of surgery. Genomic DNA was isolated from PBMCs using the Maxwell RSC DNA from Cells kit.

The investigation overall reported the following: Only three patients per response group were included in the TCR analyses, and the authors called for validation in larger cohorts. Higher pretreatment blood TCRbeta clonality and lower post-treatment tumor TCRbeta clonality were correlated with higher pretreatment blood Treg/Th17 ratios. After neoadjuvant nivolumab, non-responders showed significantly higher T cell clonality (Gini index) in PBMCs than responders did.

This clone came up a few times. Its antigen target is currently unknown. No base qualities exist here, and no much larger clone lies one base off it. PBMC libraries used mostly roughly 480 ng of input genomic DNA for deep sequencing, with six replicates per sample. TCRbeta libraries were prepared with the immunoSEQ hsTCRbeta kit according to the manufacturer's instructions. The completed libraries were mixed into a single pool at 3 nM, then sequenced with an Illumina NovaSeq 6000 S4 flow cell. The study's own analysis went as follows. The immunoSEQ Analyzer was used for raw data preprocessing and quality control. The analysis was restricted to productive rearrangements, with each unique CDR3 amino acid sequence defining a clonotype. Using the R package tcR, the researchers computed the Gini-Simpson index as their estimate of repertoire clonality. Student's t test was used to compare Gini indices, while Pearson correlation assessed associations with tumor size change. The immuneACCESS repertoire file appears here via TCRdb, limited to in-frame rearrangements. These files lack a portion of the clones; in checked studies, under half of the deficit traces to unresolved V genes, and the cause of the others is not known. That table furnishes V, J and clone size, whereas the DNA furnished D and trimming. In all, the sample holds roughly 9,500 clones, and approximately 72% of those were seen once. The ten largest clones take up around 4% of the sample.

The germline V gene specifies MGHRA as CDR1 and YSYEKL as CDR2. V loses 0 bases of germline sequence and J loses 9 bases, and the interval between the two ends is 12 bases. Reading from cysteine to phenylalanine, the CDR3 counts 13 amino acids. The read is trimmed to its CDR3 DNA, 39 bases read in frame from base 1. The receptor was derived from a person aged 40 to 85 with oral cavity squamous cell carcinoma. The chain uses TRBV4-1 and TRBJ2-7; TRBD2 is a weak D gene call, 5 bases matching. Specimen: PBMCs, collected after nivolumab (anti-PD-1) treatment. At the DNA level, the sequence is TGCGCCAGCAGCCAAGATCGGGTAGAGGGGCAGTACTTC. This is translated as CASSQDRVEGQYF.